This TCR beta chain was captured in a study of shared clonotypes between healthy human individuals. Genomic DNA belonging to each subset was distributed in equal measure over several immunoSEQ plates. The assay was immunoSEQ multiplex PCR, and TCRdb's table has in-frame clones only and misses some. In the table there are approximately 2,000,000 clones, about nine tenths of which are singletons. The CDR3 loop spans 15 amino acids. The germline gives CDR1 SGHAT, CDR2 FQNNGV. V shed 5 bases and J shed 8 bases, with 19 bases lying between them. CD4+ cell separation produced CD45RA+ naive and CD45RA-negative memory subsets. Findings and limits, study-wide: Only blood underwent sampling, and tissue repertoires likely differ. Lower generation probabilities were found for non-shared clonotypes than for those shared by all four donors.

With regard to this clone: The antigen remains undetermined.

The V call is TRBV11-2, the J call TRBJ2-4; D is possibly TRBD2 (6 bases). This TCR was recovered from a man aged 18 to 29 in good health. Some clones in this sample may be carry-over from other donors' samples. Sequenced: naive CD4+ T cells from PBMCs. Regarding subset: CD45RA+ positively selected. The CDR3 is CASSPGLRGEDIQYF. CDR3 bases: TGTGCCAGCAGCCCAGGTCTACGAGGGGAGGACATTCAGTACTTC.